A selection of T cell receptor beta chains follows, all from one sample in a study of blood T cell repertoires in COVID-19. Data came from immunoSEQ multiplex PCR; TCRdb stores just in-frame clones and leaves some out. This table has some 300,000 clones, around 86% appearing once. Sequenced sample: PBMCs or T cells enriched from blood (not recorded which). These TCRs come from a woman between 35 and 50 years old who had recovered from COVID-19. CDR3s include the opening cysteine and the closing phenylalanine or tryptophan. D genes are given only for firm matches. For some rows the clone size is stated as once, few or many, or as a class when expanded; others skip it.

abundance: once; d_gene: TRBD2; j_gene: TRBJ2-7; v_gene: TRBV2; CDR3aa: CASSYSGTSGFYEQYF; CDR3nt: TGTGCCAGCAGTTACAGTGGTACTAGCGGGTTCTACGAGCAGTACTTC
abundance: few; d_gene: TRBD1; j_gene: TRBJ2-7; v_gene: TRBV6-1; CDR3aa: CASSAATGVRGYEQYF; CDR3nt: TGTGCCAGCAGTGCCGCGACAGGGGTAAGAGGTTACGAGCAGTACTTC
abundance: -; d_gene: -; j_gene: TRBJ1-2; v_gene: TRBV27; CDR3aa: CASSLHVSYGYTF; CDR3nt: TGTGCCAGCAGTTTGCATGTTAGCTATGGCTACACCTTC
abundance: many; d_gene: TRBD2; j_gene: TRBJ2-1; v_gene: TRBV10-3; CDR3aa: CAISEGIAGYEQFF; CDR3nt: TGTGCCATCAGTGAGGGAATAGCGGGGTATGAGCAGTTCTTC
abundance: few; d_gene: TRBD1; j_gene: TRBJ2-1; v_gene: TRBV5-4; CDR3aa: CASRREGQGGYNEQFF; CDR3nt: TGTGCCAGCAGGAGGGAGGGACAGGGGGGTTACAATGAGCAGTTCTTC
abundance: -; d_gene: TRBD1; j_gene: TRBJ1-1; v_gene: TRBV10-3; CDR3aa: CAISGQGAQEESFF; CDR3nt: TGTGCCATCAGTGGACAGGGGGCTCAGGAAGAATCTTTCTTT
abundance: -; d_gene: -; j_gene: TRBJ2-7; v_gene: TRBV13; CDR3aa: CASSLGAGTYEQYF; CDR3nt: TGTGCCAGCAGCTTAGGTGCCGGGACCTACGAGCAGTACTTC
abundance: -; d_gene: TRBD1; j_gene: TRBJ1-2; v_gene: TRBV19; CDR3aa: CASSPGTAQFNGYTF; CDR3nt: TGTGCCAGTAGTCCCGGGACAGCACAATTCAATGGCTACACCTTC
abundance: -; d_gene: TRBD1; j_gene: TRBJ1-1; v_gene: TRBV2; CDR3aa: CASTPGGRHTEAFF; CDR3nt: TGTGCCAGCACCCCAGGGGGCAGACACACTGAAGCTTTCTTT
abundance: -; d_gene: TRBD2; j_gene: TRBJ2-1; v_gene: TRBV9; CDR3aa: CASSPAGTSLHEQFF; CDR3nt: TGTGCCAGCAGCCCTGCTGGGACTAGTCTCCATGAGCAGTTCTTC
abundance: -; d_gene: TRBD2; j_gene: TRBJ2-7; v_gene: TRBV6-2/TRBV6-3; CDR3aa: CASSYPAGGAPYEQYF; CDR3nt: TGTGCCAGCAGTTACCCGGCGGGGGGGGCCCCCTACGAGCAGTACTTC
abundance: -; d_gene: TRBD2; j_gene: TRBJ2-7; v_gene: TRBV5-4; CDR3aa: CASSPGGYTTYEQYF; CDR3nt: TGTGCCAGCAGCCCGGGAGGCTACACGACCTACGAGCAGTACTTC
abundance: -; d_gene: -; j_gene: TRBJ1-6; v_gene: TRBV5-1; CDR3aa: CASSLTRFYNSPLHF; CDR3nt: TGCGCCAGCAGCTTAACCAGGTTCTATAATTCACCCCTCCACTTT
abundance: -; d_gene: -; j_gene: TRBJ1-3; v_gene: TRBV18; CDR3aa: CASSSLDSQGHTIYF; CDR3nt: TGTGCCAGCTCATCCTTGGACAGCCAAGGACACACCATATATTTT
abundance: -; d_gene: TRBD2; j_gene: TRBJ2-2; v_gene: TRBV18; CDR3aa: CASSPGLAGNTGELFF; CDR3nt: TGTGCCAGCTCACCGGGACTAGCGGGGAACACCGGGGAGCTGTTTTTT
abundance: -; d_gene: -; j_gene: TRBJ1-1; v_gene: TRBV5-1; CDR3aa: CASRLHSGIFTEAFF; CDR3nt: TGCGCCAGCAGACTCCACTCAGGGATTTTCACTGAAGCTTTCTTT
abundance: -; d_gene: -; j_gene: TRBJ1-1; v_gene: TRBV5-1; CDR3aa: CASSSLIGNTEAFF; CDR3nt: TGCGCCAGCAGCTCCCTTATCGGTAACACTGAAGCTTTCTTT
abundance: many; d_gene: -; j_gene: TRBJ1-5; v_gene: TRBV21-1; CDR3aa: CASSPRAGESNQPQHF; CDR3nt: TGTGCCAGCAGCCCTCGGGCGGGGGAGAGCAATCAGCCCCAGCATTTT
abundance: once; d_gene: -; j_gene: TRBJ1-1; v_gene: TRBV14; CDR3aa: CASSQWVRVRTEAFF; CDR3nt: TGTGCCAGCAGCCAATGGGTCCGGGTTCGCACTGAAGCTTTCTTT
abundance: -; d_gene: TRBD1; j_gene: TRBJ1-6; v_gene: TRBV25-1; CDR3aa: CASSDRGGNSPLHF; CDR3nt: TGTGCCAGCAGTGATAGAGGGGGCAATTCACCCCTCCACTTT
abundance: -; d_gene: -; j_gene: TRBJ2-1; v_gene: TRBV2; CDR3aa: CASRDAGFTSSSYNEQFF; CDR3nt: TGTGCCAGCAGAGACGCAGGGTTTACTTCGAGCTCCTACAATGAGCAGTTCTTC
abundance: -; d_gene: TRBD2; j_gene: TRBJ2-1; v_gene: TRBV7-2; CDR3aa: CASSFRTSASSSYNEQFF; CDR3nt: TGTGCCAGCAGCTTTAGGACTAGCGCCTCAAGCTCCTACAATGAGCAGTTCTTC
abundance: -; d_gene: -; j_gene: TRBJ1-2; v_gene: TRBV19; CDR3aa: CASSLGQGRYGYTF; CDR3nt: TGTGCCAGTAGTCTCGGGCAGGGGCGCTATGGCTACACCTTC
abundance: -; d_gene: -; j_gene: TRBJ1-1; v_gene: TRBV6-5; CDR3aa: CASLRRANTEAFF; CDR3nt: TGTGCCAGCCTCCGGAGGGCGAACACTGAAGCTTTCTTT
abundance: -; d_gene: -; j_gene: TRBJ2-1; v_gene: TRBV4-2; CDR3aa: CASSQEMRPRGAREQFF; CDR3nt: TGTGCCAGCAGCCAAGAGATGCGGCCCCGGGGGGCCAGGGAGCAGTTCTTC